This T cell receptor (beta chain) was recorded in a study of blood T cell repertoires in COVID-19. Study summary: Acute-phase and convalescent COVID-19 samples originated in the United States, Italy and Spain. T cells, B-cell-depleted T cells, or PBMCs supplied cDNA or gDNA.

This table comes from immunoSEQ multiplex PCR, and its TCRdb copy is limited to in-frame clones, with some not included. The repertoire includes some 100,000 clones, around 93% of them detected once, and about 1.8% sits in the top ten. This CDR3 contains 14 residues. Germline V gene sequence: CDR1 SGHRS, CDR2 YFSETQ. V gave up 5 bases and J gave up 5 bases; unmatched junction bases: 9. This clonotype was sampled from a human donor with active COVID-19. The donor label of this sample is uncertain. The chain carries TRBV5-1 and TRBJ2-5; TRBD1 matches 7 bases. Source material: peripheral blood. The CDR3 loop is CASRFRQGYETQYF. The CDR3 DNA follows: TGCGCCAGCAGATTTAGACAGGGTTATGAGACCCAGTACTTC.